One and the same sample provided the 6 T cell receptor beta chains below, sequenced in a study of cytomegalovirus exposure and HLA in healthy donors. 60 Vbeta and 13 Jbeta primers were used in PCR. Profiling relied on immunoSEQ multiplex PCR, and the TCRdb table lists in-frame clones only, not all of them. The repertoire holds about 160,000 clones, with 65% to 85% as singletons. What was sequenced was PBMCs. The receptors here all came from a man aged 35-49 years in good health and CMV-seropositive.

The CDR3 DNA sequence: TGCAAACCGGGGGATACGCAGTATTTT. Encoded protein: CKPGDTQYF. V usage is TRBV20-1 and J usage is TRBJ2-3; D is possibly TRBD2 (5 bases). The CDR3 is 9 amino acids. CDR1 is DFQATT, CDR2 SNEGSKA, per germline (reference sequence).

The genes are TRBV6-1 and TRBJ2-5; possible D gene TRBD2, 6 bases. The germline gives CDR1 MNHNS, CDR2 SASEGT. This CDR3 is 13 amino acids long. Trimming pared 7 bases from V and 5 bases from J, leaving 14 bases between. CDR3 residues: CASTEGLWETQYF. The DNA for the CDR3 is TGTGCCAGCACCGAGGGACTTTGGGAGACCCAGTACTTC.

The V and J genes are TRBV9 and TRBJ1-4; tentatively, D is TRBD1 (5 bases). The V and J ends lost 4 bases and 5 bases respectively, with 15 bases between them. Germline V gene data show CDR1 as SGDLS and CDR2 as YYNGEE. CDR3 size: 15 residues. For the CDR3, the DNA is TGTGCCAGCAGCCCGCGGGGGGGGGAAAATGAAAAACTGTTTTTT. As protein: CASSPRGGENEKLFF.

This clone appeared once. The chain couples TRBV7-3 to TRBJ2-2, with TRBD1 as a possible D gene (5 bases). V was trimmed by 5 bases and J by 7 bases, leaving 14 bases between them. The CDR3 consists of 14 residues. The germline CDR1 and CDR2 sequences are SGHTA and FQGTGA. In DNA form, the CDR3 reads TGTGCCAGCAGCCCTGCAGGGCAGCGCGGGGAGCTGTTTTTT. This codes for CASSPAGQRGELFF.

V usage is TRBV2 and J usage is TRBJ1-5; weak D call: TRBD1 (5 bases). Germline CDR1 SNHLY, CDR2 FYNNEI. This CDR3 contains 14 residues. The V gene lost 7 bases and the J gene lost 1 base, with 11 bases spanning the gap. As DNA, the CDR3 is TGTGCCAGCACAGGGTATGGGAGCAATCAGCCCCAGCATTTT. Residues: CASTGYGSNQPQHF.

The chain recombines TRBV6-4 with TRBJ2-3, with 11 bases matching TRBD2. The V and J ends lost 5 bases and 4 bases, in that order; junction bases with no gene match: 5. This CDR3 comprises 15 residues. CDR1 and CDR2 from the germline V gene are MRHNA and SNTAGT. This CDR3 reads CASSTDSGGADTQYF. The DNA for the CDR3 is TGTGCCAGCAGTACCGATAGCGGGGGGGCAGATACGCAGTATTTT.